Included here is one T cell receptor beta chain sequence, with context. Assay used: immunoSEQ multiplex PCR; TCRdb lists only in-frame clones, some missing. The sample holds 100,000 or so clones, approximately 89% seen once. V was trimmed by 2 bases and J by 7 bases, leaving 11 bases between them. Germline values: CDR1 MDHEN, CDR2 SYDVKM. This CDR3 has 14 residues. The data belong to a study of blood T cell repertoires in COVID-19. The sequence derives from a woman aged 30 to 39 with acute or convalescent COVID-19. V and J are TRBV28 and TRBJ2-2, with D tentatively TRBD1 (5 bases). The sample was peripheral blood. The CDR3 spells CASSLPLQGGELFF. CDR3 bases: TGTGCCAGCAGTTTACCCTTGCAGGGCGGGGAGCTGTTTTTT.